This TCR beta chain came from a study of blood T cell repertoires in COVID-19. This clone was seen a few times. Original methodology: Reference gene primer amplification yielded estimated nucleated cell counts. Sequenced by immunoSEQ multiplex PCR; TCRdb stores in-frame clones only, minus some. D and trimming come from the DNA, and the V and J calls and clone size come from that table. Here the sample spans some 100,000 clones, roughly 79% being singletons. Trimming removed 1 base from V and 1 base from J, with 11 bases in between. Per the germline V gene, CDR1 is SGHKS and CDR2 is YYEKEE (reference sequence). CDR3 size: 15 residues.

This TCR came from a man between 65 and 79 years old with active or convalescent COVID-19. This chain joins TRBV5-5 and TRBJ1-1; D gene ambiguous. Specimen: peripheral blood. The CDR3 DNA follows: TGTGCCAGCAGCTTGTTGGCTGGCCGGAACACTGAAGCTTTCTTT. This translates into CASSLLAGRNTEAFF.